The next 30 T cell receptor beta chains were all read from a single sample in a study of blood T cell repertoires in COVID-19. Data came from immunoSEQ multiplex PCR; TCRdb stores just in-frame clones and leaves some out. The profile shows some 80,000 clones, 60% to 85% of them singletons. The sequenced sample was peripheral blood. These receptors came from a woman at least 80 years old with active or convalescent COVID-19.

The J gene is TRBJ1-1, the V gene TRBV2; no definite D call. V gave up 4 bases and J gave up 2 bases, with 8 bases separating them. Germline loops: CDR1 SNHLY, CDR2 FYNNEI. The CDR3 spans 13 residues. This CDR3 is CASSAEANTEAFF. The CDR3 region has the DNA TGTGCCAGCAGTGCGGAGGCAAACACTGAAGCTTTCTTT.

The J gene is TRBJ2-1, the V gene TRBV6-6; 11 bases map to TRBD1. V was clipped by 5 bases and J by 8 bases; unmatched bases: 11. The CDR3 has 16 residues. The germline V gene encodes CDR1 MNHNY and CDR2 SVGAGI (reference sequence). CDR3 in DNA: TGTGCCAGCAGTCAGCGCCGGACAGGGGGCTGGTATGAGCAGTTCTTC. This sequence encodes CASSQRRTGGWYEQFF.

This clone was seen more than once but under ten times. The chain combines TRBV14 with TRBJ2-7; D might be TRBD1 (6 bases). Trimming took 3 bases from V and 9 from J, leaving 21 bases between them. Per the germline V gene, CDR1 is SGHDN and CDR2 is FVKESK. There are 15 residues in the CDR3. CDR3 amino acids: CASSQAGAGPHGQYF. CDR3 coding DNA: TGTGCCAGCAGCCAGGCAGGGGCTGGCCCCCACGGGCAGTACTTC.

The V and J genes are TRBV20-1 and TRBJ2-7, with D perhaps TRBD2 (5 bases). The CDR3 contains 11 residues. The germline gives CDR1 DFQATT, CDR2 SNEGSKA (reference sequence). Between the trimmed V and J ends, which lost 5 bases and 7 bases, there was a span of 12 bases. The CDR3 loop is CSAATSGEQYF. The CDR3 bases are TGCAGTGCTGCAACATCGGGGGAGCAGTACTTC.

This clone appeared a few times. This rearrangement joins TRBV19 to TRBJ2-7; 15 bases are a match to TRBD2. V was pared by 5 bases and J by 4 bases, with 3 bases of the junction left unmatched. Germline CDR1 and CDR2: LNHDA and SQIVND (reference sequence). The CDR3 length is 15 residues. The CDR3 loop is CASSPGLAGGYEQYF. CDR3 DNA: TGTGCCAGTAGTCCCGGACTAGCGGGAGGGTACGAGCAGTACTTC.

The chain joins TRBV5-4 to TRBJ2-7, with TRBD1 matching 8 bases. Germline V CDR1 and CDR2: SGHNT, YYREEE (reference sequence). The trim removed 1 base at V and 9 bases at J, leaving 6 bases unmatched. CDR3 length: 13 residues. CDR3 nucleotides: TGTGCCAGCAGCTTGTATGGGACAGGCCGGCAGTACTTC. Residues: CASSLYGTGRQYF.

This clone has a handful of counts. This sequence joins TRBV3-1 (or the pseudogene TRBV3-2) and TRBJ2-7; TRBD2 is a possible D gene (6 bases). Looked up from germline, CDR1 is LGHDT and CDR2 is YNNKEL (reference sequence). This CDR3 spans 16 amino acids. The V gene lost 2 bases and the J gene lost 2 bases, with 16 bases spanning the gap. CDR3 bases: TGTGCCAGCAGCCAACGAACTAGCAGAACCCCCTACGAGCAGTACTTC. Protein product: CASSQRTSRTPYEQYF.

This clone appeared a single time. The chain links TRBV7-9 to TRBJ1-5; TRBD1 agrees at 8 bases. V lost 1 base, J lost 3 bases, and 8 bases stayed unmatched. The CDR3 extends over 17 amino acids. The V gene's germline CDR1 is SEHNR and CDR2 FQNEAQ (reference sequence). In DNA, the CDR3 is TGTGCCAGCAGCTTAGGGGGGGCCAGGGGGCTCAATCAGCCCCAGCATTTT. Its protein product is CASSLGGARGLNQPQHF.

The chain carries TRBV6-2 or TRBV6-3 and TRBJ1-2, with a possible D match to TRBD1 (6 bases). Germline CDR1 and CDR2: MNHEY and SVGEGT. The CDR3 extends over 14 amino acids. V lost 2 bases and J lost 7, with 14 bases in between. CDR3 bases: TGTGCCAGCAGTTACGCACAGGGTTTGGGTGGCTACACCTTC. It yields the protein CASSYAQGLGGYTF.

V is TRBV12-5 and J is TRBJ2-2; a weak D match, TRBD1 (5 bases). Germline CDR1 and CDR2: LGHNT and FRNRAP. This CDR3 is 14 amino acids long. The V end lost 3 bases, the J end lost 6 bases, and 11 bases lay between the germline ends. Here the CDR3 DNA reads TGTGCTAGTGGTTTTGAGCAGGGCCCCGGGGAGCTGTTTTTT. As protein: CASGFEQGPGELFF.

This clone was detected once. The chain recombines TRBV7-6 with TRBJ1-1; 11 bases align to TRBD1. Germline V gene data show CDR1 as SGHVS and CDR2 as FNYEAQ. The CDR3 runs to 17 residues. V was pared by 1 base and J by 3 bases, with 7 bases of the junction left unmatched. CDR3 DNA sequence: TGTGCCAGCAGCTTAGTTCCCGGACAGGGGGCGGACACTGAAGCTTTCTTT. Its protein product is CASSLVPGQGADTEAFF.

The J gene is TRBJ1-2, the V gene TRBV7-2; D is ambiguous. Germline-derived CDR1 and CDR2 are SGHTA and FQGNSA. The CDR3 totals 14 residues. V was clipped by 2 bases and J by 8 bases, with 15 bases between them. This CDR3 reads CASSLSQGGYGYTF. The CDR3 DNA reads TGTGCCAGCAGCTTATCCCAAGGAGGATACGGCTACACCTTC.

CDR3 coding DNA: TGTGCCTGGAGCCGGGGTTTATCTGGAAACACCATATATTTT. This encodes CAWSRGLSGNTIYF. The chain employs TRBV30 and TRBJ1-3; D remains ambiguous. Germline CDR1 is GTSNPN and CDR2 is SVGIG (reference sequence). V dropped 3 bases and J dropped 1 base, with 10 bases sitting between them. The CDR3 contains 14 residues.

V and J are TRBV19 and TRBJ1-6, with a weak D call TRBD1 (5 bases). V was shortened by 7 bases and J by 6 bases, with 13 bases between the two germline ends. The CDR3 has 14 residues. Per germline, CDR1 LNHDA and CDR2 SQIVND (reference sequence). CDR3 residues: CASNLGGSNSPLHF. CDR3 DNA: TGTGCCAGTAATCTCGGGGGTTCTAATTCACCCCTCCACTTT. The whole variable domain, filled in from reference TRBV19 and TRBJ1-6, reads DGGITQSPKYLFRKEGQNVTLSCEQNLNHDAMYWYRQDPGQGLRLIYYSQIVNDFQKGDIAEGYSVSREKKESFPLTVTSAQKNPTAFYLCASNLGGSNSPLHFGNGTRLTVT.

The V and J genes are TRBV28 and TRBJ2-7, with D tentatively TRBD2 (7 bases). V gave up 11 bases and J gave up 5 bases, with 19 bases separating them. The length of the CDR3 is 13 residues. Germline CDR1 reads MDHEN; CDR2 reads SYDVKM. CDR3 loop: CAARWEGVHEQYF. In DNA, the CDR3 is TGTGCCGCAAGGTGGGAGGGGGTCCACGAGCAGTACTTC.

This chain connects TRBV28 to TRBJ2-3; 8 bases align to TRBD2. Germline values: CDR1 MDHEN, CDR2 SYDVKM. CDR3 length equals 15 residues. The J segment lost 3 bases and the V segment lost 5 bases, leaving 7 bases of the junction unmatched. This CDR3 reads CASSPPSGLTDTQYF. The CDR3 DNA reads TGTGCCAGCAGTCCCCCTAGCGGGCTAACAGATACGCAGTATTTT.

This chain uses TRBV28 with TRBJ1-4, with 8 nucleotides matching TRBD1. The V gene's germline CDR1 is MDHEN and CDR2 SYDVKM. The CDR3 is 17 amino acids. Trimming removed 5 bases from V and 8 bases from J; junction bases left unmatched: 16. The CDR3 nucleotides read TGTGCCAGCAGTCTCTATTTCACTGGGACAGGTCGGGAAAAACTGTTTTTT. Residues: CASSLYFTGTGREKLFF.

In this sample, this clone turned up once. The chain recombines TRBV6-2 or TRBV6-3 with TRBJ1-5; D remains unclear. CDR1 MNHEY and CDR2 SVGEGT come from the germline V gene. The CDR3 totals 15 residues. Trimming left V 2 bases short and J 0 bases short, with 8 bases between. CDR3 protein: CASSYQRLSNQPQHF. CDR3 DNA sequence: TGTGCCAGCAGTTACCAGAGACTTAGCAATCAGCCCCAGCATTTT.

This clone was picked up a small number of times. The chain has TRBV27 and TRBJ2-1, with TRBD2 as a possible D gene (5 bases). The CDR3 is 15 residues long. With 5 bases removed from V and 9 bases from J, the gap between germline ends came to 20 bases. Germline-derived CDR1 and CDR2 are MNHEY and SMNVEV (reference sequence). CDR3 coding DNA: TGTGCCAGCAGTGGGAAGTGGCTAGCCGACGGTGAGCAGTTCTTC. Encoded protein: CASSGKWLADGEQFF.

The chain carries TRBV24-1 and TRBJ2-1; 7 nucleotides agree with TRBD2. CDR3 length: 13 amino acids. The trim removed 5 bases at V and 5 bases at J, leaving 2 bases unmatched. Germline CDR1 reads KGHDR; CDR2 reads SFDVKD. In DNA form, the CDR3 reads TGTGCCACCAGTGGGGCGGGAGACAATGAGCAGTTCTTC. It is translated as CATSGAGDNEQFF.

The J gene is TRBJ2-3, the V gene TRBV10-3, with D maybe TRBD2 (6 bases). Germline-derived CDR1 and CDR2 are ENHRY and SYGVKD. Trimming took 4 bases from V and 2 from J, leaving 13 bases between them. The CDR3 is made up of 15 amino acids. CDR3 DNA: TGTGCCATCAGTGCCGTTAGCGGATTCACAGATACGCAGTATTTT. It translates to CAISAVSGFTDTQYF.

This chain joins TRBV11-2 and TRBJ2-7; possible D gene TRBD1, 5 bases. V lost 2 bases and J 3 bases, leaving 14 bases between the germline ends. This CDR3 has 15 amino acids. Per germline, CDR1 SGHAT and CDR2 FQNNGV. CDR3 DNA: TGTGCCAGCAGCTTAACTCCCGACAGAATCTACGAGCAGTACTTC. This translates into CASSLTPDRIYEQYF.

The chain links TRBV5-5 to TRBJ1-6, with TRBD1 identical over 7 bases. With V trimmed by 2 bases and J by 5 bases, 7 bases remained unmatched. This CDR3 is 16 amino acids long. Germline loops: CDR1 SGHKS, CDR2 YYEKEE (reference sequence). The CDR3 coding sequence is TGTGCCAGCAGCTTTGGGCCCGGGACAGATAATTCACCCCTCCACTTT. Translated, it gives CASSFGPGTDNSPLHF.

The chain links TRBV28 to TRBJ1-1; no clear D gene. The germline V gene encodes CDR1 MDHEN and CDR2 SYDVKM. The length of the CDR3 is 12 residues. V lost 8 bases, J lost 1 base, and 8 bases lay in between. This CDR3 reads CASENWNTEAFF. As DNA, the CDR3 is TGTGCCAGCGAAAACTGGAACACTGAAGCTTTCTTT.

The chain uses TRBV5-8 and TRBJ1-2, with a tentative D call TRBD1 (6 bases). The CDR3 totals 18 residues. Germline CDR1 and CDR2: SGHTS and YDEGEE. V gave up 1 base and J gave up 2 bases, with 21 bases separating them. The CDR3 here is CASSLTQGTPTVNYGYTF. The CDR3 DNA sequence: TGTGCCAGCAGCTTGACGCAGGGGACACCCACGGTAAACTATGGCTACACCTTC.

The chain uses TRBV6-5 and TRBJ1-5; 8 bases agree with TRBD1. The trim removed 6 bases at V and 2 bases at J, leaving 6 bases unmatched. Germline V gene sequence: CDR1 MNHEY, CDR2 SVGAGI. The CDR3 is made up of 15 amino acids. This CDR3 is CASRLTGVGNQPQHF. For the CDR3, the DNA is TGTGCCAGCAGACTGACAGGGGTTGGCAATCAGCCCCAGCATTTT.

This CDR3 is CASSSYVVSTDTQYF. DNA of the CDR3: TGTGCCAGCAGCTCCTATGTGGTTTCCACAGATACGCAGTATTTT. The gene calls are TRBV7-2 and TRBJ2-3; D gene uncertain. Germline lookup yields CDR1 SGHTA and CDR2 FQGNSA. V lost 4 bases, J lost 2 bases, and 13 bases lay in between. The CDR3 runs to 15 residues.

This clone was found once. This chain joins TRBV24-1 and TRBJ2-3; 10 positions agree with TRBD1. The CDR3 runs 15 residues. Germline CDR1 is KGHDR and CDR2 is SFDVKD. With V trimmed by 3 bases and J by 4 bases, 3 bases remained unmatched. The CDR3 sequence: CATSDLGQGADTQYF. The CDR3 coding sequence is TGTGCCACCAGTGATCTAGGACAGGGGGCAGATACGCAGTATTTT.

V is TRBV6-1 and J is TRBJ2-7; 8 bases line up with TRBD2. With 7 bases clipped from V and 0 bases from J, the junction kept 8 bases outside the gene matches. The germline CDR1 and CDR2 sequences are MNHNS and SASEGT. CDR3 size: 15 residues. The CDR3 DNA sequence: TGTGCCAGCAACTCGGGCGGGAGGAGCTCCTACGAGCAGTACTTC. Translation: CASNSGGRSSYEQYF.

CDR3 sequence: CASSYPGGQGVYEQYF. CDR3 nucleotide sequence: TGTGCCAGCAGTTACCCCGGCGGACAGGGGGTTTACGAGCAGTACTTC. The rearrangement joins TRBV6-2 or TRBV6-3 to TRBJ2-7; 10 nucleotides align to TRBD1. Unmatched junction bases numbered 8, after V lost 2 bases and J lost 4 bases. CDR3 length equals 16 residues. The V gene's germline CDR1 is MNHEY and CDR2 SVGEGT.